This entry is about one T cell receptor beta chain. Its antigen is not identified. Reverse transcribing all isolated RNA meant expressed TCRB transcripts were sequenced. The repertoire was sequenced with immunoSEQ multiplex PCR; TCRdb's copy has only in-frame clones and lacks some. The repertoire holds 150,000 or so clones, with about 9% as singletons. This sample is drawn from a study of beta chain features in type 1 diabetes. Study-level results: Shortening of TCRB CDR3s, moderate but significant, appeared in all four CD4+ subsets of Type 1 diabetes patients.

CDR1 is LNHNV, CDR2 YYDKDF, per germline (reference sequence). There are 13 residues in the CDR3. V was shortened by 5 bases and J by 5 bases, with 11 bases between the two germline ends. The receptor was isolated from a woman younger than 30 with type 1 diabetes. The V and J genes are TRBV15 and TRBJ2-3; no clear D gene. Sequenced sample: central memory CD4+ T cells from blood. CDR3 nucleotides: TGTGCCACCAGCGTACTCTTTGAAGATACGCAGTATTTT. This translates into CATSVLFEDTQYF.